This TCR beta chain was found in a study of CD8 T cells in ankylosing spondylitis. Overall study results and limits: Matched ankylosing spondylitis synovial fluid reportedly showed significant enrichment of disease-linked clones. Earlier literature documents some of the motif variants in reactive arthritis synovial fluid and blood. A TCR beta motif made of fewer than ten highly homologous variants seemed typical of ankylosing spondylitis blood.

This clonotype was picked up a small number of times. Its cognate antigen is unknown. With molecular barcodes, quantitative 5'-RACE was used to make the TCR beta libraries. TCRdb re-called the 5' RACE reads with MiXCR, one entry per CDR3 protein. Counted here are around 450,000 distinct CDR3 sequences, 20% to 30% occurring once; the ten biggest clones make up under 0.9%. Unmatched junction bases numbered 0, after V lost 7 bases and J lost 6 bases. The CDR3 covers 11 residues. Sequenced input: blood, either unsorted or a sorted T cell fraction (not recorded which). The origin of this receptor is a male donor with ankylosing spondylitis. The chain is built from TRBV12-3 or TRBV12-4 and TRBJ2-7; 10 nucleotides agree with TRBD2. In DNA, the CDR3 is TGTGCCAGCACTAGCGGGAGCGAGCAGTACTTC. Amino acids: CASTSGSEQYF.